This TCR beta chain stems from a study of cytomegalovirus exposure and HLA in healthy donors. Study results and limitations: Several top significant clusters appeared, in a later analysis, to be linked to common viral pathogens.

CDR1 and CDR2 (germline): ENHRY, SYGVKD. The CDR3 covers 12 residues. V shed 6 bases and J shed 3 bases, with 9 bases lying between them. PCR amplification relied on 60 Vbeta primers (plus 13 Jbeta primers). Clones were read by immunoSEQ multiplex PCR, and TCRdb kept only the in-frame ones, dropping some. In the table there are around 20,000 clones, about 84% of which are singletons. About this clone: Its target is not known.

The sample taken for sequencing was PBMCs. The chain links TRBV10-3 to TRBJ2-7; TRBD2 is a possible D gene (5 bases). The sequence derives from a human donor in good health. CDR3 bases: TGTGCCATCAGCCCTGACTACTACGAGCAGTACTTC. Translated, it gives CAISPDYYEQYF.